The sequence of this T cell receptor beta chain was determined in a study of blood T cell repertoires in COVID-19. Study-wide background: From the United States, Italy and Spain came samples of acute and convalescent COVID-19. T cells, B-cell-depleted T cells, or PBMCs supplied cDNA or gDNA.

Per the original methods: Using reference gene primer amplification, nucleated cell counts were estimated. Sequencing was performed with immunoSEQ multiplex PCR; in TCRdb, only in-frame clones are kept and a portion is missing. The V and J calls and the clone size are those of that table, but D and trimming were determined from the DNA. The sample lists 380,000 or so clones, around 89% occurring once. Germline loops: CDR1 SGHRS, CDR2 YFSETQ. The CDR3 spans 14 residues. V shed 4 bases and J shed 2 bases, with 10 bases lying between them. Sequences were obtained from peripheral blood. The origin of this receptor is a man aged 40-50 years with acute or convalescent COVID-19. The chain is built from TRBV5-1 and TRBJ2-1; D is ambiguous. CDR3 protein: CASSTQTPYNEQFF. CDR3 nucleotide sequence: TGCGCCAGCAGCACACAGACCCCCTACAATGAGCAGTTCTTC. The whole variable domain, remainder taken from reference TRBV5-1 and TRBJ2-1, is KAGVTQTPRYLIKTRGQQVTLSCSPISGHRSVSWYQQTPGQGLQFLFEYFSETQRNKGNFPGRFSGRQFSNSRSEMNVSTLELGDSALYLCASSTQTPYNEQFFGPGTRLTVL.